This T cell receptor (beta chain) came from a study of T cell responses to AZD1222 COVID-19 vaccine. Only in-frame clones appear in the TCRdb table, and some are missing; sequencing was by immunoSEQ multiplex PCR. The table records 95,000 to 100,000 clones, roughly 90% of them present only once. Second-dose timings of about 4 or about 12 weeks were pooled. To note about this clone: The antigen remains undetermined. Other DNA sequences in this sample translate to the same CDR3.

V shed 0 bases and J 0 bases; nucleotides not matched to a gene: 6. Per germline, CDR1 SGDLS and CDR2 YYNGEE. CDR3 length: 16 residues. Findings and caveats of the study: Donor demographics were predominantly white British with a female majority; clonal diversity may be underestimated. Unmutated variant regions are reportedly targeted by nearly half of spike-specific TCRs. There were vaccine-associated CD4 TCRs across spike, dominant at 160-218 and 743-854.

This receptor was obtained from an adult who received the AZD1222 COVID-19 vaccine. The chain employs TRBV9 and TRBJ2-7, with 7 bases that match TRBD2. The input for sequencing was peripheral blood, taken 28 days after the second AZD1222 dose. This CDR3 reads CASSVEVGGSSYEQYF. CDR3 DNA: TGTGCCAGCAGCGTAGAAGTCGGGGGGAGCTCCTACGAGCAGTACTTC.